These 21 T cell receptor beta chains came from one sample sequenced in a study of blood T cell repertoires in COVID-19. Clones were sequenced by immunoSEQ multiplex PCR, and TCRdb holds only the in-frame ones, with some missing. This table has fewer than 250,000 clones, about four fifths appearing once. The sample taken for sequencing was peripheral blood. These receptors originate from an older woman with acute or convalescent COVID-19.

J is TRBJ2-7 and V is TRBV11-2, with D tentatively TRBD1 (6 bases). The length of the CDR3 is 15 residues. CDR1 is SGHAT and CDR2 is FQNNGV in the germline V gene. V gave up 2 bases and J gave up 0 bases, with 11 bases separating them. CDR3 loop: CASSLMGASSYEQYF. The CDR3 DNA reads as TGTGCCAGCAGCTTAATGGGGGCAAGCTCCTACGAGCAGTACTTC.

The CDR3 sequence is CAISAVSGATYNEQFF. Here the CDR3 DNA reads TGTGCCATCAGTGCCGTTAGCGGGGCCACCTACAATGAGCAGTTCTTC. This rearrangement joins TRBV10-3 to TRBJ2-1; 8 bases agree with TRBD2. V gave up 4 bases and J gave up 2 bases; unmatched junction bases: 7. The CDR3 is 16 residues long. Germline CDR1 and CDR2: ENHRY and SYGVKD.

The chain links TRBV7-8 to TRBJ1-2, with TRBD1 matching 8 bases. With V trimmed by 4 bases and J by 1 base, 5 bases remained unmatched. Germline lookup yields CDR1 SGHVS and CDR2 FQNEAQ. The CDR3 is 15 amino acids. CDR3 sequence (DNA): TGTGCCAGCAGCTCGACAGGGGCCGGTAACTATGGCTACACCTTC. Protein product: CASSSTGAGNYGYTF.

On this clone: The sample carries other DNA sequences with the same CDR3. V is TRBV12-3 or TRBV12-4 and J is TRBJ1-6; no definite D call. CDR3 length equals 12 residues. V was clipped by 2 bases and J by 13 bases, with 9 bases between them. The CDR3 sequence is CASSLNSSPLHF. The CDR3 nucleotides are TGTGCCAGCAGTTTAAATAGTTCGCCCCTCCACTTT.

The chain uses TRBV6-5 and TRBJ2-1, with a tentative D call TRBD1 (6 bases). CDR1 and CDR2 (germline): MNHEY, SVGAGI. The length of the CDR3 is 11 residues. Trimming removed 6 bases at V and 13 bases at J, with 13 bases between. This CDR3 reads CASRLQGTQFF. CDR3 coding DNA: TGTGCCAGCAGATTACAGGGAACACAGTTCTTC.

The CDR3: CASSGQGPHEQYF. As DNA, the CDR3 is TGTGCCAGCAGTGGACAGGGGCCGCACGAGCAGTACTTC. The chain has TRBV2 and TRBJ2-7; 8 bases align to TRBD1. This CDR3 has 13 residues. From germline, CDR1 is SNHLY and CDR2 FYNNEI. J lost 5 bases, V lost 4 bases, and 4 bases had no gene match.

The chain has TRBV28 and TRBJ1-2; 7 bases fit TRBD1. The V and J ends lost 9 bases and 7 bases, in that order; junction bases with no gene match: 8. Germline V lookup: CDR1 MDHEN, CDR2 SYDVKM. The CDR3 length is 12 residues. CDR3: CASQIGGGGYTF. The CDR3 DNA follows: TGTGCCAGTCAGATAGGGGGCGGTGGCTACACCTTC.

This sequence joins TRBV4-3 and TRBJ1-1, with D unclear. The V end lost 0 bases, the J end lost 0 bases, and 8 bases lay between the germline ends. This CDR3 is 15 amino acids long. Germline V gives CDR1 LGHNA, CDR2 YSLEER. The CDR3 region has the DNA TGCGCCAGCAGCCAAGAGGGCACCGTGAACACTGAAGCTTTCTTT. This translates into CASSQEGTVNTEAFF.

The chain uses TRBV3-1 (or the pseudogene TRBV3-2) and TRBJ2-2, with 8 nucleotides matching TRBD2. The germline gives CDR1 LGHDT, CDR2 YNNKEL (reference sequence). V dropped 0 bases and J dropped 4; count of bases not matched to a gene: 10. This CDR3 region has 18 residues. The CDR3 spells CASSQDIRRLAGTGELFF. DNA of the CDR3: TGTGCCAGCAGCCAAGATATAAGGCGGCTAGCGGGCACCGGGGAGCTGTTTTTT.

The chain combines TRBV19 with TRBJ1-2, with D possibly TRBD1 on 5 matching bases. The CDR3 spans 12 residues. The germline V and J ends were trimmed by 7 bases and 8 bases, with 14 bases remaining between them. Germline V gene lookup returns CDR1 LNHDA and CDR2 SQIVND (reference sequence). The CDR3 is CASKGRESGYTF. CDR3 coding DNA: TGTGCCAGTAAAGGCAGGGAAAGCGGCTACACCTTC. The variable domain in full, with the rest retrieved from reference TRBV19 and TRBJ1-2, is DGGITQSPKYLFRKEGQNVTLSCEQNLNHDAMYWYRQDPGQGLRLIYYSQIVNDFQKGDIAEGYSVSREKKESFPLTVTSAQKNPTAFYLCASKGRESGYTFGSGTRLTVV.

This chain uses TRBV27 with TRBJ1-2; 10 bases line up with TRBD1. V was pared by 4 bases and J by 8 bases, with 7 bases of the junction left unmatched. CDR3 length: 14 amino acids. Looked up from germline, CDR1 is MNHEY and CDR2 is SMNVEV (reference sequence). Here the CDR3 reads CASSWDRGSGGYTF. CDR3 coding DNA: TGTGCCAGCAGTTGGGACAGGGGATCGGGCGGCTACACCTTC.

This clone was counted a single time. This chain connects TRBV3-1 (or the pseudogene TRBV3-2) to TRBJ1-2; unclear D gene. The germline V gene encodes CDR1 LGHDT and CDR2 YNNKEL (reference sequence). This CDR3 is built from 15 residues. The V gene lost 0 bases and the J gene lost 8 bases, with 16 bases spanning the gap. In DNA form, the CDR3 reads TGTGCCAGCAGCCAAGATGGAGGAGGGATTGGAGGCTACACCTTC. This translates into CASSQDGGGIGGYTF.

V and J are TRBV6-2 or TRBV6-3 and TRBJ2-2; D unresolved. V dropped 6 bases and J dropped 4 bases, with 15 bases sitting between them. The CDR3 is 15 amino acids. Germline V CDR1 and CDR2: MNHEY, SVGEGT. CDR3 sequence: CASSPAYTGTGELFF. The CDR3 DNA reads as TGTGCCAGCAGCCCGGCTTATACGGGCACCGGGGAGCTGTTTTTT.

The CDR3 region has the DNA TGTGCCAGCAGCCGTGACGGGGTCCTCGCCCAGCAGTACTTC. Residues: CASSRDGVLAQQYF. The chain uses TRBV7-2 and TRBJ2-7; maybe TRBD2 (5 bases). This CDR3 comprises 14 residues. From germline, CDR1 is SGHTA and CDR2 FQGNSA. V was shortened by 5 bases and J by 8 bases, with 19 bases between the two germline ends.

This chain links TRBV12-3 or TRBV12-4 with TRBJ1-6; maybe TRBD1 (5 bases). The CDR3 spans 13 residues. V lost 6 bases and J lost 10, with 13 bases in between. Here the CDR3 DNA reads TGTGCCAGCAGCCCACAGGTCCGGTCACCCCTCCACTTT. As protein: CASSPQVRSPLHF.

The table lists this clone with a count of one. The V call is TRBV21-1, the J call TRBJ1-1; the table's TRBD1 call for D was not verified on the DNA. TRBV21-1 is shown as a pseudogene. The CDR3 sequence is 19 residues long. The CDR3 nucleotides read TGTGCCAGCAGCATTTATCGTTTCCAGGGGGACTGCGGGGTCACTGAAGCTTTCTTT. As protein: CASSIYRFQGDCGVTEAFF.

V and J are TRBV19 and TRBJ1-3; D remains ambiguous. This CDR3 is 13 amino acids long. V lost 6 bases to trimming and J lost 0 bases, with 6 bases between them. Germline V gene data show CDR1 as LNHDA and CDR2 as SQIVND (reference sequence). The CDR3 region is CASRLYSGNTIYF. Written as DNA, the CDR3 is TGTGCCAGTAGGCTCTACTCTGGAAACACCATATATTTT.

This chain links TRBV5-1 with TRBJ1-1; D is undetermined. Trimming shortened V by 1 base and J by 0 bases, and 7 bases separated the two germline ends. CDR3 length equals 14 residues. Per the germline V gene, CDR1 is SGHRS and CDR2 is YFSETQ. The CDR3 coding sequence is TGCGCCAGCAGCTTGCCAGACATGAACACTGAAGCTTTCTTT. The encoded protein is CASSLPDMNTEAFF.

This chain connects TRBV7-6 to TRBJ2-7; 11 nucleotides line up with TRBD1. The CDR3 is 16 amino acids. V gave up 4 bases and J gave up 5 bases; unmatched junction bases: 10. In germline, CDR1 is SGHVS, CDR2 FNYEAQ. In nucleotides, the CDR3 is TGTGCCAGCAGCTCGAGGGACAGGGGGAGCGGGAACGAGCAGTACTTC. It specifies CASSSRDRGSGNEQYF.

This rearrangement joins TRBV18 to TRBJ1-2; D remains unclear. The V end lost 2 bases, the J end lost 2 bases, and 15 bases lay between the germline ends. The V gene's germline CDR1 is KGHSH and CDR2 LQKENI. This CDR3 is 16 amino acids long. CDR3 in amino acids: CASSPVRVNGNYGYTF. The CDR3 nucleotides read TGTGCCAGCTCACCAGTACGGGTGAACGGGAACTATGGCTACACCTTC.

V usage is TRBV7-2 and J usage is TRBJ1-5; D remains unclear. Per germline, CDR1 SGHTA and CDR2 FQGNSA. There are 12 residues in the CDR3. The V end lost 5 bases, the J end lost 4 bases, and 6 bases lay between the germline ends. The CDR3 DNA follows: TGTGCCAGCAGCCTAATGAATCAGCCCCAGCATTTT. Encoded protein: CASSLMNQPQHF.